One sample yielded the 24 T cell receptor beta chains listed below, sequenced in a study of blood T cells in healthy people across ages. With a J-beta primer mix and a sample-barcoded 5' primer, a second PCR ran about 6 to 11 cycles. TCRdb analysed the 5' RACE reads with MiXCR anew, one entry per CDR3 protein. Of some 900,000 distinct CDR3 sequences listed, approximately 49% were seen once; the top ten hold 10% to 15%. Sequencing input: blood. These receptors were taken from a man between 25 and 39 years old in good health.

Worth noting for this clonotype: Being one base from a much bigger clone, this may be a read error. V and J are TRBV12-3 or TRBV12-4 and TRBJ2-3; D perhaps matches TRBD1 (5 bases). The CDR3 loop spans 13 amino acids. CDR3 in DNA: TGTGTCAGCAGTTTCAGGGGCACAGATACGCAGTATTTT. Its protein product is CVSSFRGTDTQYF.

The rearrangement links TRBV6-6 to TRBJ2-5; D may correspond to TRBD1 or TRBD2 (5 bases each). V lost 2 bases, J lost 3 bases, and 16 bases lay in between. This CDR3 comprises 16 residues. Germline values: CDR1 MNHNY, CDR2 SVGAGI (reference sequence). In nucleotides, the CDR3 is TGTGCCAGCAGTTACCTGTCCGGGGCAGTAAAAGAGACCCAGTACTTC. It codes for CASSYLSGAVKETQYF.

This clonotype was counted a few times. This sequence joins TRBV4-1 and TRBJ1-5; 10 nucleotides line up with TRBD1. Germline V gene lookup returns CDR1 MGHRA and CDR2 YSYEKL. This CDR3 is 16 amino acids long. V gave up 1 base and J gave up 0 bases; unmatched junction bases: 0. This CDR3 is CASSQGTGGSNQPQHF. The CDR3 region has the DNA TGCGCCAGCAGCCAAGGGACAGGGGGTAGCAATCAGCCCCAGCATTTT.

This clonotype was seen repeatedly, ten times or more. This chain connects TRBV9 to TRBJ2-5, with D possibly matching TRBD1 (6 bases). This CDR3 is 14 amino acids long. The V end was cut by 0 bases, the J end by 2 bases, with 8 bases between. Germline-derived CDR1 and CDR2 are SGDLS and YYNGEE. The CDR3 sequence: CASSVGGQQETQYF. In DNA, the CDR3 is TGTGCCAGCAGCGTAGGGGGACAACAAGAGACCCAGTACTTC.

This clonotype was counted between two and nine times. The chain uses TRBV6-1 and TRBJ2-7; 10 nucleotides match TRBD2. The ends lost 8 bases at V and 0 bases at J; junction bases unmatched: 4. This CDR3 has 14 residues. Germline CDR1 is MNHNS and CDR2 is SASEGT. Written as DNA, the CDR3 is TGTGCCAGCTGCGCTAGCGGGGGCTCCTACGAGCAGTACTTC. Protein product: CASCASGGSYEQYF.

Comment on this clonotype: At one boundary the junction diverges from the germline segment, which might be a read error. The chain is built from TRBV4-2 and TRBJ2-1; D perhaps matches TRBD2 (7 bases). CDR3 length: 16 residues. CDR1 is LGHNA, CDR2 YNFKEQ, per germline. The CDR3 reads CAGSQDRRGPYNEQFF. The CDR3 coding sequence is TGTGCCGGCAGCCAAGATCGGCGGGGGCCGTACAATGAGCAGTTCTTC.

The V and J genes are TRBV3-1 and TRBJ2-3; 7 bases are shared with TRBD2. Germline loops: CDR1 LGHDT, CDR2 YNNKEL (reference sequence). CDR3 length equals 17 residues. V was clipped by 0 bases and J by 4 bases; unmatched bases: 10. For the CDR3, the DNA is TGTGCCAGCAGCCAAGATCGGGGGACTACCCTATCAGATACGCAGTATTTT. Its protein is CASSQDRGTTLSDTQYF.

V and J are TRBV28 and TRBJ1-2; no clear D gene. Between the trimmed V and J ends, which lost 4 bases and 0 bases, there was a span of 12 bases. CDR3 length: 15 amino acids. The germline V gene encodes CDR1 MDHEN and CDR2 SYDVKM. CDR3 coding DNA: TGTGCCAGCAGTTCGTCACCGCTAGCTAACTATGGCTACACCTTC. Encoded protein: CASSSSPLANYGYTF.

V is TRBV4-3 and J is TRBJ2-1; 8 bases map to TRBD1. Matching the DNA end better, TRBJ2-7 makes the J call doubtful. CDR1 and CDR2 from the germline V gene are LGHNA and YSLEER. This CDR3 region has 14 residues. The CDR3: CASSYDRGEYEQYF. The CDR3 DNA follows: TGCGCCAGCAGTTACGACAGGGGCGAATACGAGCAGTACTTC.

This clonotype was picked up one time. V is TRBV12-3 or TRBV12-4 and J is TRBJ2-3; D is possibly TRBD2 (6 bases). The CDR3 is 13 residues long. V was pared by 7 bases and J by 7 bases, with 15 bases between. CDR3 loop: CASKKGGAHTQYF. CDR3 DNA sequence: TGTGCCAGCAAAAAAGGAGGGGCACATACGCAGTATTTT.

This clonotype was seen only a few times. One end of the junction does not line up with germline, which may come from a read error. CDR3 DNA: TGTGCCAGCAGTGACTCCGACGGCTATGGCTACACCTTC. It is translated as CASSDSDGYGYTF. V gene TRBV6-2 or TRBV6-3 combines with J gene TRBJ1-2; D uncertain. This CDR3 is 13 amino acids long. Germline V gives CDR1 MNHEY, CDR2 SVGEGT.

This clonotype has just a few counts. The chain joins TRBV2 to TRBJ2-3; maybe TRBD2 (6 bases). V was trimmed by 2 bases and J by 0 bases, leaving 9 bases between them. In germline, CDR1 is SNHLY, CDR2 FYNNEI. CDR3 length equals 15 residues. For the CDR3, the DNA is TGTGCCAGCAGTGAACACGGGGGAAGCACAGATACGCAGTATTTT. Translating gives CASSEHGGSTDTQYF. The variable domain in full, with the rest retrieved from reference TRBV2 and TRBJ2-3, is EPEVTQTPSHQVTQMGQEVILRCVPISNHLYFYWYRQILGQKVEFLVSFYNNEISEKSEIFDDQFSVERPDGSNFTLKIRSTKLEDSAMYFCASSEHGGSTDTQYFGPGTRLTVL.

The gene calls are TRBV25-1 and TRBJ1-4; 12 nucleotides align to TRBD1. CDR3 size: 17 residues. V lost 8 bases, J lost 6 bases, and 13 bases stayed unmatched. Germline-derived CDR1 and CDR2 are MGHDK and SYGVNS. The CDR3 bases are TGTGCCAGCGCACGTAGGGACAGGGGGCATAGGTATGAAAAACTGTTTTTT. Translation: CASARRDRGHRYEKLFF.

V gene TRBV6-1 combines with J gene TRBJ1-6; 10 bases line up with TRBD1. Unmatched junction bases numbered 6, after V lost 1 base and J lost 9 bases. The V gene's germline CDR1 is MNHNS and CDR2 SASEGT. This CDR3 comprises 16 residues. The CDR3 spells CASSEVGTGASSPLHF. CDR3 in DNA: TGTGCCAGCAGTGAAGTCGGGACAGGGGCAAGTTCACCCCTCCACTTT.

V and J are TRBV20-1 and TRBJ1-2; no clear D. The germline V gene has CDR1 DFQATT and CDR2 SNEGSKA (reference sequence). Trimming took 3 bases from V and 8 from J, leaving 13 bases between them. The CDR3 loop spans 12 amino acids. In DNA form, the CDR3 reads TGCAGTGCTAGTGGCAGCGCGGAGGGCTACACCTTC. It encodes CSASGSAEGYTF.

This clonotype was counted at least ten times. This chain uses TRBV10-3 with TRBJ2-3; D not certain. This CDR3 is built from 14 residues. V was pared by 0 bases and J by 3 bases, with 7 bases between. Germline V CDR1 and CDR2: ENHRY, SYGVKD. The CDR3 here is CAISESAVTDTQYF. CDR3 bases: TGTGCCATCAGTGAGTCCGCAGTTACAGATACGCAGTATTTT.

The rearrangement joins TRBV9 to TRBJ1-1; 7 bases map to TRBD1. Looked up from germline, CDR1 is SGDLS and CDR2 is YYNGEE. V was clipped by 4 bases and J by 11 bases; unmatched bases: 8. The CDR3 spans 12 residues. The CDR3 protein is CASSPRQGRAFF. The CDR3 nucleotides read TGTGCCAGCAGCCCCCGACAGGGTAGGGCTTTCTTT.

The J gene is TRBJ2-3, the V gene TRBV10-3; TRBD2 might be the D (5 bases). Germline loops: CDR1 ENHRY, CDR2 SYGVKD. This CDR3 is 18 amino acids long. Trimming left V 6 bases short and J 8 bases short, with 30 bases between. CDR3 region: CAISRSFLEAGGEATQYF. Here the CDR3 DNA reads TGTGCCATCAGCCGCTCCTTTTTGGAGGCAGGAGGTGAGGCTACGCAGTATTTT.

For this clonotype: The junction does not match germline at one end; this may be a read error. The genes are TRBV29-1 and TRBJ2-1; TRBD1 agrees at 10 bases. This CDR3 has 15 amino acids. The germline gives CDR1 SQVTM, CDR2 ANQGSEA. CDR3 amino acids: CSVEAGQGSYIEQFF. The CDR3 DNA sequence: TGCAGCGTTGAAGCGGGACAGGGGTCCTACATTGAGCAGTTCTTC.

The chain links TRBV5-1 to TRBJ1-5; the match to TRBD1 covers 9 bases. CDR3 length: 18 amino acids. CDR1 and CDR2 (germline): SGHRS, YFSETQ. V dropped 0 bases and J dropped 1; count of bases not matched to a gene: 8. This CDR3 reads CASSLEPTGGISNQPQHF. CDR3 bases: TGCGCCAGCAGCTTGGAACCTACAGGGGGCATCAGCAATCAGCCCCAGCATTTT.

The chain joins TRBV10-3 to TRBJ1-5; D might be TRBD1 (6 bases). The CDR3 is 13 amino acids. Trimming cost V 7 bases and J 0 bases, with 7 bases left between them. Germline lookup yields CDR1 ENHRY and CDR2 SYGVKD. The CDR3 DNA reads TGTGCCATCAAGGGGGATAGCAATCAGCCCCAGCATTTT. As protein: CAIKGDSNQPQHF.

This clonotype was counted only a few times. The V and J genes are TRBV24-1 and TRBJ2-3; TRBD2 matches at 13 bases. CDR3 size: 14 residues. Per the germline V gene, CDR1 is KGHDR and CDR2 is SFDVKD. The ends lost 10 bases at V and 0 bases at J; junction bases unmatched: 0. As DNA, the CDR3 is TGTGCCACGGGACTAGCGGGGAGCACAGATACGCAGTATTTT. Its protein product is CATGLAGSTDTQYF.

This clonotype was seen just once. This chain uses TRBV5-1 with TRBJ1-1; 8 bases are shared with TRBD1. This CDR3 spans 17 amino acids. CDR1 is SGHRS, CDR2 YFSETQ, per germline. With V trimmed by 0 bases and J by 3 bases, 10 bases remained unmatched. CDR3 sequence reads: CASSLARDRWGDTEAFF. CDR3 nucleotides: TGCGCCAGCAGCTTGGCCAGGGACAGGTGGGGGGACACTGAAGCTTTCTTT.

There are a few counts of this clonotype. The CDR3 DNA reads TGTGCCAGCAGCTTAGGACGAGGGCCCCCCTACGAGCAGTACTTC. Amino acids: CASSLGRGPPYEQYF. The chain couples TRBV7-8 to TRBJ2-7, with a weak D call TRBD2 (5 bases). Trimming shortened V by 1 base and J by 2 bases, and 12 bases separated the two germline ends. The CDR3 covers 15 residues. Germline V gene lookup returns CDR1 SGHVS and CDR2 FQNEAQ.